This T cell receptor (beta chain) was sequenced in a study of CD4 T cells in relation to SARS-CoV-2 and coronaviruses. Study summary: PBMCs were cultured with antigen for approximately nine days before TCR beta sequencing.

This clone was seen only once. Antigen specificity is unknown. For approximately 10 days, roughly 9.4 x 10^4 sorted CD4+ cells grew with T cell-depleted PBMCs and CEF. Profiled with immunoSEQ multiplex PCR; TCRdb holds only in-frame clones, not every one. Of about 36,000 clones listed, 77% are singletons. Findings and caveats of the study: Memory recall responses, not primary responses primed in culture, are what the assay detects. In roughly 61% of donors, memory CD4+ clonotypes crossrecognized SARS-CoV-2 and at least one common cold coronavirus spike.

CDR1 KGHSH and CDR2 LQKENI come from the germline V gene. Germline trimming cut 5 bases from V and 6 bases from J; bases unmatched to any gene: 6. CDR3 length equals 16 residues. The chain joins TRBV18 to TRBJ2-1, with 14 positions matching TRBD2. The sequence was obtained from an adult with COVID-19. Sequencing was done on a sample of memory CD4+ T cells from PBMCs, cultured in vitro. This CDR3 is CASSSGLAGAGNEQFF. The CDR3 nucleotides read TGTGCCAGCTCATCGGGACTAGCGGGAGCCGGCAATGAGCAGTTCTTC.